The 19 T cell receptor beta chains below were found in one sample sequenced in a study of blood T cell repertoires in COVID-19. Clones were sequenced by immunoSEQ multiplex PCR, and TCRdb holds only the in-frame ones, with some missing. The sample has approximately 300,000 clones; approximately 85% are singletons. Sequencing input: peripheral blood. The origin of the receptors is a human donor with COVID-19, enrolled during active disease. The donor label of this sample is uncertain.

The rearrangement joins TRBV5-1 to TRBJ1-3; D is unresolved. CDR1 is SGHRS, CDR2 YFSETQ, per germline. The V and J ends lost 0 bases and 4 bases respectively, with 14 bases between them. The CDR3 runs 16 residues. The CDR3 coding sequence is TGCGCCAGCAGCTTGGGGGCTTGGGCTCCCGGAAACACCATATATTTT. Amino acid sequence: CASSLGAWAPGNTIYF.

V and J are TRBV29-1 and TRBJ2-7; 11 bases match TRBD2. The CDR3 has 15 residues. Germline V gene data show CDR1 as SQVTM and CDR2 as ANQGSEA. Trimming removed 6 bases from V and 7 bases from J; junction bases left unmatched: 14. The CDR3 here is CSVGTSGGLMREQYF. For the CDR3, the DNA is TGCAGCGTAGGGACTAGCGGAGGCTTGATGAGGGAGCAGTACTTC.

The chain couples TRBV30 to TRBJ1-2, with no clear D. Germline-derived CDR1 and CDR2 are GTSNPN and SVGIG (reference sequence). V was clipped by 3 bases and J by 7 bases, with 15 bases between them. The CDR3 is 13 residues long. CDR3 sequence (DNA): TGTGCCTGGAGAGCAGTGGCGGGAAGTGGCTACACCTTC. Its translation is CAWRAVAGSGYTF.

The CDR3 loop reads CASSQLAANYEQYF. The CDR3 nucleotides read TGTGCCAGCAGCCAATTAGCCGCGAACTACGAGCAGTACTTC. The chain carries TRBV14 and TRBJ2-7; D is unclear. V was trimmed by 2 bases and J by 3 bases, leaving 11 bases between them. CDR3 size: 14 residues. Germline CDR1 SGHDN, CDR2 FVKESK.

The rearrangement joins TRBV30 to TRBJ1-2, with 7 bases matching TRBD1. The CDR3 totals 13 residues. Germline CDR1 reads GTSNPN; CDR2 reads SVGIG (reference sequence). The ends lost 4 bases at V and 8 bases at J; junction bases unmatched: 10. CDR3 DNA sequence: TGTGCCTGGACAGCGGTCAGGGGGGTAGGCTACACCTTC. Its protein is CAWTAVRGVGYTF.

V gene TRBV27 combines with J gene TRBJ1-1; tentatively, D is TRBD1 (6 bases). CDR1 and CDR2 (germline): MNHEY, SMNVEV (reference sequence). The germline V and J ends were trimmed by 5 bases and 0 bases, with 13 bases remaining between them. CDR3 length equals 15 residues. Here the CDR3 DNA reads TGTGCCAGCAGTAGCAGGACAGAAATGAACACTGAAGCTTTCTTT. This translates into CASSSRTEMNTEAFF.

The V call is TRBV7-8, the J call TRBJ2-2; 11 nucleotides line up with TRBD2. After removal of 0 bases from V and 5 bases from J, the junction contained 5 bases not matched to a gene. This CDR3 comprises 17 residues. Germline values: CDR1 SGHVS, CDR2 FQNEAQ. DNA for the CDR3: TGTGCCAGCAGCTTAGCGGCTAGCGGGAGGTTAACCGGGGAGCTGTTTTTT. Translation gives CASSLAASGRLTGELFF.

This clone was detected once. This rearrangement joins TRBV6-5 to TRBJ2-7; D is possibly TRBD2 (7 bases). V was pared by 2 bases and J by 1 base, with 15 bases between. CDR1 MNHEY and CDR2 SVGAGI come from the germline V gene. The length of the CDR3 is 16 residues. Here the CDR3 reads CASSYGGQRGSYEQYF. The CDR3 DNA sequence: TGTGCCAGCAGTTACGGGGGGCAGCGGGGATCCTACGAGCAGTACTTC.

This clone was seen just once. The chain has TRBV28 and TRBJ2-5; D is perhaps TRBD2 (6 bases). This CDR3 is 17 amino acids long. Germline loops: CDR1 MDHEN, CDR2 SYDVKM. V was clipped by 3 bases and J by 4 bases, with 21 bases between them. This CDR3 is CASSLSTGRRRGETQYF. CDR3 bases: TGTGCCAGCAGTTTGTCAACAGGCCGCCGGAGGGGAGAGACCCAGTACTTC.

V gene TRBV30 combines with J gene TRBJ1-3, with D unresolved. Per the germline V gene, CDR1 is GTSNPN and CDR2 is SVGIG (reference sequence). The CDR3 is 15 residues long. The ends were cut back, 0 bases at V and 3 bases at J, with 12 bases in the middle. CDR3 nucleotide sequence: TGTGCCTGGAGTGTCAACAGTCCGGTTGGAAACACCATATATTTT. This codes for CAWSVNSPVGNTIYF.

J is TRBJ1-1 and V is TRBV4-1; no clear D. The CDR3 has 15 amino acids. The germline V gene has CDR1 MGHRA and CDR2 YSYEKL. Trimming stripped 3 bases from V and 0 bases from J, with 11 bases between. The CDR3 here is CASSQKDGMNTEAFF. CDR3 coding DNA: TGCGCCAGCAGCCAGAAGGACGGGATGAACACTGAAGCTTTCTTT.

The chain combines TRBV6-5 with TRBJ2-7, with 7 bases lining up with TRBD1. This CDR3 spans 14 amino acids. Germline trimming cut 3 bases from V and 3 bases from J; bases unmatched to any gene: 5. Germline loops: CDR1 MNHEY, CDR2 SVGAGI. The CDR3 nucleotides are TGTGCCAGCAGTTATCGACAGGGAAACTACGAGCAGTACTTC. It specifies CASSYRQGNYEQYF.

V usage is TRBV29-1 and J usage is TRBJ1-4; D is possibly TRBD1 (5 bases). This CDR3 contains 15 residues. CDR1 SQVTM and CDR2 ANQGSEA come from the germline V gene. Trimming removed 5 bases from V and 0 bases from J, with 13 bases in between. CDR3 region: CSVQQADATNEKLFF. Written as DNA, the CDR3 is TGCAGCGTTCAACAGGCCGACGCAACTAATGAAAAACTGTTTTTT.

CDR3 DNA sequence: TGTGCCAGTAGTGCCCAGACAGGAGGTTACACTGAAGCTTTCTTT. Its translation is CASSAQTGGYTEAFF. V is TRBV19 and J is TRBJ1-1, with D possibly matching TRBD1 (6 bases). Germline V gives CDR1 LNHDA, CDR2 SQIVND (reference sequence). CDR3 length equals 15 residues. Trimming shortened V by 5 bases and J by 3 bases, and 16 bases separated the two germline ends. Together with reference TRBV19 and TRBJ1-1, the CDR3 gives the full variable domain: DGGITQSPKYLFRKEGQNVTLSCEQNLNHDAMYWYRQDPGQGLRLIYYSQIVNDFQKGDIAEGYSVSREKKESFPLTVTSAQKNPTAFYLCASSAQTGGYTEAFFGQGTRLTVV.

The chain uses TRBV2 and TRBJ2-7, with TRBD1 matching over 7 bases. The V and J ends lost 4 bases and 5 bases, in that order; junction bases with no gene match: 5. The CDR3 loop spans 13 amino acids. Germline values: CDR1 SNHLY, CDR2 FYNNEI. CDR3 loop: CASSGKGAHEQYF. CDR3 nucleotide sequence: TGTGCCAGCAGTGGAAAGGGGGCCCACGAGCAGTACTTC.

CDR3 coding DNA: TGTGCCTGGAGTGAAGGAGGAGGATATGGCTACACCTTC. Its protein is CAWSEGGGYGYTF. The rearrangement links TRBV30 to TRBJ1-2; D is undetermined. From germline, CDR1 is GTSNPN and CDR2 SVGIG (reference sequence). Trimming took off 1 base at V and 5 bases at J, with 11 bases between the two ends. This CDR3 is 13 amino acids long.

This chain links TRBV19 with TRBJ1-3; D not certain. This CDR3 has 11 residues. The germline V and J ends were trimmed by 9 bases and 9 bases, with 12 bases remaining between them. Per germline, CDR1 LNHDA and CDR2 SQIVND (reference sequence). The CDR3 loop reads CASHSKTTIYF. The CDR3 DNA reads TGTGCCAGCCACTCGAAAACCACCATATATTTT.

This clone was seen once. This chain uses TRBV7-9 with TRBJ2-1; TRBD2 aligns across 12 bases. Germline CDR1 and CDR2: SEHNR and FQNEAQ (reference sequence). This CDR3 is built from 15 residues. The V segment lost 1 base and the J segment 8 bases; nucleotides outside the gene matches: 3. CDR3 bases: TGTGCCAGCAGCTTAGATCGACTAGCGGGAGATGAGCAGTTCTTC. It yields the protein CASSLDRLAGDEQFF.

The genes are TRBV5-4 and TRBJ2-2, with 8 nucleotides matching TRBD2. Germline-derived CDR1 and CDR2 are SGHNT and YYREEE (reference sequence). The CDR3 consists of 16 residues. The trim removed 0 bases at V and 7 bases at J, leaving 8 bases unmatched. CDR3 sequence reads: CASSLGRAGVIGELFF. The CDR3, as DNA: TGTGCCAGCAGCTTGGGAAGAGCGGGAGTGATCGGGGAGCTGTTTTTT.